This is a list of T cell receptor beta chains from one sample in a study of shared clonotypes between healthy human individuals. Clones were sequenced by immunoSEQ multiplex PCR, and TCRdb holds only the in-frame ones, with some missing. The repertoire holds some 2.4 million clones, with 93% as singletons. Sequenced input: naive CD4+ T cells from PBMCs. The source of these receptors is a man between 18 and 29 years old in good health. Some clones in this sample may be carry-over from other donors' samples. The CDR3 runs from the conserved cysteine through the conserved F or W. Each record gives: J gene, V gene, CDR3 protein.

>TRBJ1-2|TRBV29-1
CSVPGRNYGYTF
>TRBJ2-1|TRBV7-3
CASSLGYIPNEQFF
>TRBJ2-7|TRBV19
CASKAGGLTYEQYF
>TRBJ1-2|TRBV19
CASSNRGAGYGYTF
>TRBJ2-1|TRBV7-3
CASSWAGSYNEQFF
>TRBJ2-2|TRBV28
CASSPPGTRTGELFF
>TRBJ2-5|TRBV7-9
CASSSRQGGGYQETQYF
>TRBJ2-1|TRBV5-1
CASSPEDLGGNEQFF
>TRBJ2-3|TRBV12-5
CASGLGLAGGDTQYF
>TRBJ2-7|TRBV6-1
CASSEVWAGDEQYF
>TRBJ1-5|TRBV28
CASAPATAGNQPQHF
>TRBJ1-3|TRBV5-4
CASSLDSHSGNTIYF
>TRBJ1-5|TRBV2
CASSRDRESNQPQHF
>TRBJ1-3|TRBV9
CASSPGTVSGNTIYF
>TRBJ2-7|TRBV9
CASSVAGGTYEQYF
>TRBJ2-5|TRBV27
CASLGRARETQYF
>TRBJ1-2|TRBV7-2
CASSLQSRTGRPGYTF
>TRBJ2-1|TRBV27
CASSEDRGLRQFF
>TRBJ2-6|TRBV28
CASSFHGGSSGANVLTF
>TRBJ2-7|TRBV28
CASGGAAIYEQYF
>TRBJ2-3|TRBV5-1
CASSSANSYSDTQYF
>TRBJ2-4|TRBV7-9
CASSPDRLGVDIQYF
>TRBJ1-3|TRBV7-3
CASSLSGQLSGNTIYF
>TRBJ2-5|TRBV28
CASSMLETQYF
>TRBJ1-2|TRBV5-4
CASSSRGDYGYTF
>TRBJ1-2|TRBV7-9
CASSLVGSGYTF
>TRBJ2-1|TRBV27
CASSPSRGRKNEQFF